This T cell receptor (beta chain) originates from a study of blood T cell repertoires in COVID-19. Germline V CDR1 and CDR2: SQVTM, ANQGSEA. Trimming took 8 bases from V and 6 from J; bases not matched to a gene: 9. The CDR3 spans 12 residues. Data came from immunoSEQ multiplex PCR; TCRdb stores just in-frame clones and leaves some out. The repertoire includes 56,000 or so clones, about 85% of them detected once, and approximately 2.6% sits in the top ten. The TCR sequence derives from a man aged 50 to 60 with acute or convalescent COVID-19. Source material: peripheral blood. The chain employs TRBV29-1 and TRBJ2-7; 8 bases fit TRBD2. For the CDR3, the DNA is TGCAGCATCACTAGCGGAGGCAGCGAGCAGTACTTC. Its translation: CSITSGGSEQYF.